Listed below are T cell receptor beta chains from one sample, sequenced in a study of CD8 T cells in Susac syndrome. TCRdb processed the immunoSEQ multiplex PCR reads anew with MiXCR; each CDR3 protein has one entry. The sample contains a few hundred thousand distinct CDR3 sequences, 75% to 90% of which appear only once. The material sequenced was CD8+ T cells from PBMCs. Receptor source: a human donor with multiple sclerosis. Each CDR3 is given with its conserved first and last residue. A D gene is named only where the DNA matches it firmly. Some rows have no size entry. The others give once, few or many, or a class for an expanded clone.

DNA	CDR3	V	size	D	length	J
TGTGCCACCCGGCAGTCTTCGAACTATGGCTACACCTTC	CATRQSSNYGYTF	TRBV2	.	.	13	TRBJ1-2
TGTGCCAGCAGTTCCGCCGGGACAGACTACGAGCAGTACTTC	CASSSAGTDYEQYF	TRBV28	.	TRBD1	14	TRBJ2-7
TGTGCCAGCAAAACTCCGCCGAGGGGCGAGCAGTACTTC	CASKTPPRGEQYF	TRBV27	.	.	13	TRBJ2-7
TGTGCCAGCAGCGCGGGACTGTTCTCCTACAATGAGCAGTTCTTC	CASSAGLFSYNEQFF	TRBV2	.	.	15	TRBJ2-1
TGTGCCAGCAGCCATTCCCTAGCAGGGAACACCGGGGAGCTGTTTTTT	CASSHSLAGNTGELFF	TRBV3-1	once	.	16	TRBJ2-2
TGTGCCATCAGTGCCGGGACTAGCAGTTACAATGAGCAGTTCTTC	CAISAGTSSYNEQFF	TRBV10-3	.	TRBD2	15	TRBJ2-1
TGTGCCAGCACCGAGGCGGGGGGTTCCTACAATGAGCAGTTCTTC	CASTEAGGSYNEQFF	TRBV6-6	.	TRBD2	15	TRBJ2-1
TGCGCCAGCAGAGGGGAGCCCACTGAAGCTTTCTTT	CASRGEPTEAFF	TRBV5-1	once	.	12	TRBJ1-1
TGCGCCAGCAGCCAAGAGACAGGGGATGCAAATCAGCCCCAGCATTTT	CASSQETGDANQPQHF	TRBV4-1	.	TRBD1	16	TRBJ1-5
TGTGCCTGGAGTTATCCCAGGGTCTCCTACGAGCAGTACTTC	CAWSYPRVSYEQYF	TRBV30	.	.	14	TRBJ2-7
TGTGCCAGCAGTGAATCGGGTATCCAGCCCCAGCATTTT	CASSESGIQPQHF	TRBV2	.	.	13	TRBJ1-5
TGTGCCAGCAGACGAGGGGGTGGCAATCAGCCCCAGCATTTT	CASRRGGGNQPQHF	TRBV12-3/TRBV12-4	.	.	14	TRBJ1-5
TGTGCCAGCAGGAGGGGAGGCGGCGAGCAGTACTTC	CASRRGGGEQYF	TRBV5-4	.	.	12	TRBJ2-7
TGTGCCAGCAGTTTAGCGCTTAGCGGGAGGGCCTCGAATGAGCAGTTCTTC	CASSLALSGRASNEQFF	TRBV12-3/TRBV12-4	.	TRBD2	17	TRBJ2-1
TGTGCCAGCGGCCGAAGTCTAGCGGGAGGCCTTGGGGAGACCCAGTACTTC	CASGRSLAGGLGETQYF	TRBV5-8	.	TRBD2	17	TRBJ2-5
TGTGCCAGCAGCTTACCTGGGGGACCCACAGATACGCAGTATTTT	CASSLPGGPTDTQYF	TRBV7-9	once	.	15	TRBJ2-3
TGTGCCAGCGAGGGGCAGGGGGCGTCTGTCGGGGAGCTGTTTTTT	CASEGQGASVGELFF	TRBV2	.	TRBD1	15	TRBJ2-2
TGTGCCAGCAGCCGCGCGGGGGACACCGGGGAGCTGTTTTTT	CASSRAGDTGELFF	TRBV3-1	.	TRBD2	14	TRBJ2-2
TGTGCCAGCAGCAGAACTCGGACAGATACGCAGTATTTT	CASSRTRTDTQYF	TRBV5-5	few	.	13	TRBJ2-3
TGTGCCAGCAGTGACCCGCAGTCGCCCTCTGGGGCCAACGTCCTGACTTTC	CASSDPQSPSGANVLTF	TRBV6-1	.	.	17	TRBJ2-6
TGTGCCAGCAGTTTAGCACTTCCCTACGAGCAGTACTTC	CASSLALPYEQYF	TRBV27	once	.	13	TRBJ2-7
TGTGCCAGTAGTGTCGCCGGGACAGGGAATCAGCCCCAGCATTTT	CASSVAGTGNQPQHF	TRBV19	.	TRBD1	15	TRBJ1-5
TGTGCCAGCAGTTGGCAGACTCAAGAGACCCAGTACTTC	CASSWQTQETQYF	TRBV12-3/TRBV12-4	.	.	13	TRBJ2-5
TGTGCCTGGAGTGTATTTAGCGAGCAGTACTTC	CAWSVFSEQYF	TRBV30	.	.	11	TRBJ2-7
TGTGCCAGCGGACGGGACAGGGGGTCTGGGGCCAACGTCCTGACTTTC	CASGRDRGSGANVLTF	TRBV6-1	.	TRBD1	16	TRBJ2-6
TGTGCCAGCAGTGTGTCGCCTGGTGGACAGTGGGGTAATGAAAAACTGTTTTTT	CASSVSPGGQWGNEKLFF	TRBV12-3/TRBV12-4	.	.	18	TRBJ1-4
TGTGCCAGCAGTTACTCATCGGGACAGATTTACGAGCAGTACTTC	CASSYSSGQIYEQYF	TRBV6-2/TRBV6-3	.	TRBD1	15	TRBJ2-7
TGTGCCAGCACTCAGCGGGGGGCGGATACGCAGTATTTT	CASTQRGADTQYF	TRBV12-3/TRBV12-4	.	TRBD2	13	TRBJ2-3
TGCGCCAGCAACGAAAAAGCTTCTATAAACAGGGCGAAGGTAACCTACGGGGAGCAGTACTTC	CASNEKASINRAKVTYGEQYF	TRBV5-1	.	.	21	TRBJ2-7
TGTGCCTCCCTCCGGGGGGACTATGGCTACACCTTC	CASLRGDYGYTF	TRBV30	.	.	12	TRBJ1-2
TGTGCCAGCAGCTTAGGACTAGCTAGCTCCTACGAGCAGTACTTC	CASSLGLASSYEQYF	TRBV7-2	.	TRBD2	15	TRBJ2-7
TGTGCCAGAAGCTTTGACAGGATGGACTATGGCTACACCTTC	CARSFDRMDYGYTF	TRBV5-3	few	.	14	TRBJ1-2
TGCAGTGCGAGGCGGGGGGAGGGGAACGCCGGGGAGCTGTTTTTT	CSARRGEGNAGELFF	TRBV20-1	.	TRBD2	15	TRBJ2-2
TGCGCCAGCAGCTTGGCGCAGACCAGACTTGCGGGAGTGTCCTACGAGCAGTACTTC	CASSLAQTRLAGVSYEQYF	TRBV5-1	.	TRBD2	19	TRBJ2-7
TGTGCCAGTACAGAGCGGGTGGACACTGAAGCTTTCTTT	CASTERVDTEAFF	TRBV19	few	.	13	TRBJ1-1
TGCGCCAGCAGCAAGGCAGGGGAAGGCGAGCAGTACTTC	CASSKAGEGEQYF	TRBV4-1	.	.	13	TRBJ2-7
TGTGCCAGCAGCTTAAGGGCCCCTAACTACGAGCAGTACTTC	CASSLRAPNYEQYF	TRBV13	once	.	14	TRBJ2-7
TGCAGCGTTGTCCCCCCCGCTTACACTGAAGCTTTCTTT	CSVVPPAYTEAFF	TRBV29-1	.	.	13	TRBJ1-1
TGTGCCAGCAGCGTGGGGGGGCCCGGCAATCAGCCCCAGCATTTT	CASSVGGPGNQPQHF	TRBV9	few	.	15	TRBJ1-5
TGTGCCAGCATCGGACAGGGAAGATACACTGAAGCTTTCTTT	CASIGQGRYTEAFF	TRBV25-1	.	TRBD1	14	TRBJ1-1
TGTGCCAGCAGCCTCTACCCGACAGCTAGCAATCAGCCCCAGCATTTT	CASSLYPTASNQPQHF	TRBV6-1	.	.	16	TRBJ1-5
TGTGCCTGGAAAGAGACTGTATATGGCTACACCTTC	CAWKETVYGYTF	TRBV30	.	.	12	TRBJ1-2
TGTGCCACCAGCAGTTGGACGGGGAGCTCCTACAATGAGCAGTTCTTC	CATSSWTGSSYNEQFF	TRBV15	.	.	16	TRBJ2-1
TGTGCCAGCAGCGTAGATTTGGGGACTAGCGGGGGGGCATCAGATACGCAGTATTTT	CASSVDLGTSGGASDTQYF	TRBV9	once	TRBD2	19	TRBJ2-3
TGTGCCAGCAGTTATGAGAGGGATACCTACAATGAGCAGTTCTTC	CASSYERDTYNEQFF	TRBV6-5	.	.	15	TRBJ2-1
TGTGCCAGCAGTGAATACCCTAGCGGGTCCTACGAGCAGTACTTC	CASSEYPSGSYEQYF	TRBV25-1	once	TRBD2	15	TRBJ2-7
TGTGCCAGCAGCCCGGGGGGGACGAACTATGGCTACACCTTC	CASSPGGTNYGYTF	TRBV7-8	once	.	14	TRBJ1-2
TGTGCCACACAGGACGAAGCTTGGGTGGGGTCGGACCAGCCCCAGCATTTT	CATQDEAWVGSDQPQHF	TRBV19	.	.	17	TRBJ1-5
TGTGCCAGCAGCCGAATTGGGTATGGCTACACCTTC	CASSRIGYGYTF	TRBV7-9	.	.	12	TRBJ1-2
TGCGCCAGCAGCTACCTACGCACAGATACGCAGTATTTT	CASSYLRTDTQYF	TRBV5-1	.	.	13	TRBJ2-3
TGTGCCAGCAGCCCCCCGTGGGGGGAGGCCCTGACCTACAATGAGCAGTTCTTC	CASSPPWGEALTYNEQFF	TRBV12-3/TRBV12-4	.	.	18	TRBJ2-1
TGTGCCAGCAGTTTAGAGCCAGGCCACAACTACGAGCAGTACTTC	CASSLEPGHNYEQYF	TRBV27	.	.	15	TRBJ2-7
TGTGCCAGCAGCGTCCCCCCGACTCCGGCGAACTATGGCTACACCTTC	CASSVPPTPANYGYTF	TRBV7-9	.	.	16	TRBJ1-2
TGCGCCAGCAGCTTGGGGACAGGGGGGATTGAGCCCCAGCATTTT	CASSLGTGGIEPQHF	TRBV5-1	.	TRBD1	15	TRBJ1-5
TGTGCCAGCAGCTCGCCCGAGGGTGGCTCCTACGAGCAGTACTTC	CASSSPEGGSYEQYF	TRBV5-4	.	.	15	TRBJ2-7
TGTGCCAGCAGTTCATTGACAGGATCGGATGGCTACACCTTC	CASSSLTGSDGYTF	TRBV27	.	.	14	TRBJ1-2
TGTGCCAGCAGCTACGGACTAGCGGGACCGAACACCGGGGAGCTGTTTTTT	CASSYGLAGPNTGELFF	TRBV7-9	.	TRBD2	17	TRBJ2-2